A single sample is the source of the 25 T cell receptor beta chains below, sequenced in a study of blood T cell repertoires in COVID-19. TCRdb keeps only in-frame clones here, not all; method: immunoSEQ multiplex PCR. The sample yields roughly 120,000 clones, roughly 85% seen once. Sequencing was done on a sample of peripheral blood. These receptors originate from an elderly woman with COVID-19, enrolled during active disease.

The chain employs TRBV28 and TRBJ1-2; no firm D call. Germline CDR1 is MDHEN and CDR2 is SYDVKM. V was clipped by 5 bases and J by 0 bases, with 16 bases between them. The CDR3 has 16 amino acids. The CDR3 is CASSTPRGVSNYGYTF. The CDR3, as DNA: TGTGCCAGCAGTACCCCCCGAGGAGTTTCTAACTATGGCTACACCTTC.

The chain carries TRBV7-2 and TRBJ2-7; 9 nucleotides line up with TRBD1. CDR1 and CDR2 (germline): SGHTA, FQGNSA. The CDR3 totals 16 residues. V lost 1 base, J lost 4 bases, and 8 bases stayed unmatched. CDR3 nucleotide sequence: TGTGCCAGCAGCTTAGGCACAGGGGGCGGGCGGTACGAGCAGTACTTC. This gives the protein CASSLGTGGGRYEQYF.

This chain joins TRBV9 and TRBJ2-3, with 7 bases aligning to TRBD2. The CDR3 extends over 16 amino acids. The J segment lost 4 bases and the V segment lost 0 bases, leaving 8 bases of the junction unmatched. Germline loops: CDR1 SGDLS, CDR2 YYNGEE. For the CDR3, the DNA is TGTGCCAGCAGCGTAGTAGCGGGTTGGGGTGCAGATACGCAGTATTTT. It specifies CASSVVAGWGADTQYF.

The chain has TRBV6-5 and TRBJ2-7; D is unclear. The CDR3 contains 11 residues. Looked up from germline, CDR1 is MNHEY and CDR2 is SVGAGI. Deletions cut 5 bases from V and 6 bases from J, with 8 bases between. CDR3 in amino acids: CASSRRGEQYF. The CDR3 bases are TGTGCCAGCAGTCGAAGAGGCGAGCAGTACTTC.

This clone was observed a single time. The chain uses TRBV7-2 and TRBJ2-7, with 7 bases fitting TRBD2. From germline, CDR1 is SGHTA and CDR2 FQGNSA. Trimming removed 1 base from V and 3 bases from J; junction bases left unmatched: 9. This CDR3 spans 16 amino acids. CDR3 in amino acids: CASSLGGTSVGYEQYF. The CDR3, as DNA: TGTGCCAGCAGCTTAGGGGGTACTAGCGTTGGCTACGAGCAGTACTTC.

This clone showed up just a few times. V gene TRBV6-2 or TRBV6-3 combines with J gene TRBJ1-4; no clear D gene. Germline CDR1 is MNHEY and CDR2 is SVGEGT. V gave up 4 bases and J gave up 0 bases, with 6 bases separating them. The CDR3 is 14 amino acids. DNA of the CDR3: TGTGCCAGCAGTTTGTTCTCAACTAATGAAAAACTGTTTTTT. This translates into CASSLFSTNEKLFF.

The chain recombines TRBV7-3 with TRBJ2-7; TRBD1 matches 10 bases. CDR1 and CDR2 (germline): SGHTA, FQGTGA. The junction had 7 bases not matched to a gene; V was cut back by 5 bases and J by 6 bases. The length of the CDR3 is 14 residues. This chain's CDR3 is CASSPGTGASEQYF. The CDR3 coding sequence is TGTGCCAGCAGCCCGGGGACAGGGGCGAGCGAGCAGTACTTC. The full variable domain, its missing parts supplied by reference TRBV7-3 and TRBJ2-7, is GAGVSQTPSNKVTEKGKYVELRCDPISGHTALYWYRQSLGQGPEFLIYFQGTGAADDSGLPNDRFFAVRPEGSVSTLKIQRTERGDSAVYLCASSPGTGASEQYFGPGTRLTVT.

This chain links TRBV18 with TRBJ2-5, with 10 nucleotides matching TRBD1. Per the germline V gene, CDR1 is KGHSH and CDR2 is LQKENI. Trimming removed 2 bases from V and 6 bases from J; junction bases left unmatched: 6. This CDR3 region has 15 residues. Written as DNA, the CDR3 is TGTGCCAGCTCACCAAAGACAGGGGGCTTGAAGACCCAGTACTTC. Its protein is CASSPKTGGLKTQYF.

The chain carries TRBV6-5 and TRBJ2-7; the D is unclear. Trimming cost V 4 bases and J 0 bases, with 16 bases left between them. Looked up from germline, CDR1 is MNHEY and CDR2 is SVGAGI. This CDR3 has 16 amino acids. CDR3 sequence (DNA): TGTGCCAGCAGTTTCCGGGTCCACACCCACTCCTACGAGCAGTACTTC. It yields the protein CASSFRVHTHSYEQYF.

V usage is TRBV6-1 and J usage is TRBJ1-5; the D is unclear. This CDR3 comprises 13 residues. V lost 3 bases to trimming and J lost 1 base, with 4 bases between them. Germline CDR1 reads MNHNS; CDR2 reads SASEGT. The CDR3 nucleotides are TGTGCCAGCAGTGATGTAAGCAATCAGCCCCAGCATTTT. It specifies CASSDVSNQPQHF.

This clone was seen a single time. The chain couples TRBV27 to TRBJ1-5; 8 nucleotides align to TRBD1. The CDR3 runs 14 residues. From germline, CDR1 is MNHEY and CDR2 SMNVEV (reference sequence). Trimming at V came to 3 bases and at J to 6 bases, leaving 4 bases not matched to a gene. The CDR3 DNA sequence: TGTGCCAGCAGTTTTCAGGGGGCGAGTCAGCCCCAGCATTTT. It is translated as CASSFQGASQPQHF.

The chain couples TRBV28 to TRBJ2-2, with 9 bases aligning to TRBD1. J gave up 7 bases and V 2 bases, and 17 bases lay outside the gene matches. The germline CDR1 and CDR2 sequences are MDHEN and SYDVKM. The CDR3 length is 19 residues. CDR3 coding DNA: TGTGCCAGCAGTTTACACCCCCCGACAGGGGGACTTGGTGTCGGGGAGCTGTTTTTT. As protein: CASSLHPPTGGLGVGELFF.

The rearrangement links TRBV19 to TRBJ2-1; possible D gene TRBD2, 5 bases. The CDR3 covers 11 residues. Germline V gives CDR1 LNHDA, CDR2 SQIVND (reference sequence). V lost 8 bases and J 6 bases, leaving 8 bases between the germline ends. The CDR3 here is CASVGVNEQFF. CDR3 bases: TGTGCCAGTGTCGGGGTCAATGAGCAGTTCTTC.

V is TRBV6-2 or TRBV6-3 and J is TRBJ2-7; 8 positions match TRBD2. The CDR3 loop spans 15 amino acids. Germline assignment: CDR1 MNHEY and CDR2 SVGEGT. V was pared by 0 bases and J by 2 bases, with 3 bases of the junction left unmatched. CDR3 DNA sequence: TGTGCCAGCAGTTACTCTGGCGGGAGGACCTACGAGCAGTACTTC. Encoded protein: CASSYSGGRTYEQYF.

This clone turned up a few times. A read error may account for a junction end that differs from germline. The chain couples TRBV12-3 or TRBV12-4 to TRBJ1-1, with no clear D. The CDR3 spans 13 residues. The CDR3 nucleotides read TGCGCCGTCTTTCTAAGTGGGAGAACTGAAGCTTTCTTT. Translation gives CAVFLSGRTEAFF.

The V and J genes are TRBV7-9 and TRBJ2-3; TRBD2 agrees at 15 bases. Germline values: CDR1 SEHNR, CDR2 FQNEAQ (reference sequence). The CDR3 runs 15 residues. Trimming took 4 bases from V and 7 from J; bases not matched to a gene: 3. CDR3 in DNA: TGTGCCAGCAGCTCCGGGACTAGCGGGAGGAATACGCAGTATTTT. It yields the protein CASSSGTSGRNTQYF.

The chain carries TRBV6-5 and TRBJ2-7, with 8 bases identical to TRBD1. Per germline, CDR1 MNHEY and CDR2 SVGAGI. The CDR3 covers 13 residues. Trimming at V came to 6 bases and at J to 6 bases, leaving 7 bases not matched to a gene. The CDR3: CASSQDRVGEQYF. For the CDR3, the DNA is TGTGCCAGCAGCCAGGACAGGGTGGGCGAGCAGTACTTC.

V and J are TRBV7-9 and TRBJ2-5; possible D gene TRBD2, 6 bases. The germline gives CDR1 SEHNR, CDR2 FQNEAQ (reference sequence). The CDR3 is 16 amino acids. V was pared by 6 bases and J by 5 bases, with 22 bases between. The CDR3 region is CASRPKATEGSETQYF. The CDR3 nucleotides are TGTGCCAGCAGGCCTAAGGCTACGGAGGGCTCGGAGACCCAGTACTTC.

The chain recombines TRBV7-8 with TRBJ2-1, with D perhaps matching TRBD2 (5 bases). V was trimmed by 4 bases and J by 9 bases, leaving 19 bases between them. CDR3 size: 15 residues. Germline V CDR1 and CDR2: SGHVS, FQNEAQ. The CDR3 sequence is CASSSGGRASTEQFF. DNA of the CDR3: TGTGCCAGCAGCTCTGGCGGGCGGGCTTCAACTGAGCAGTTCTTC.

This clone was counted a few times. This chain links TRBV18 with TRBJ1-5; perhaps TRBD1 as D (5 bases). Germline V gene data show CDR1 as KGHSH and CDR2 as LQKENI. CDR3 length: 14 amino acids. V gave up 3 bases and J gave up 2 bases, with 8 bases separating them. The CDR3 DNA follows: TGTGCCAGCTCACCCGACAGTGGCAATCAGCCCCAGCATTTT. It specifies CASSPDSGNQPQHF.

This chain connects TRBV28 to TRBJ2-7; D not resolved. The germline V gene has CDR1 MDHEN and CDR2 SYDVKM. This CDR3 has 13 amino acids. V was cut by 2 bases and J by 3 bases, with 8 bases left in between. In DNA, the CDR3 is TGTGCCAGCAGTTTAAGCAACCTCTACGAGCAGTACTTC. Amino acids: CASSLSNLYEQYF.

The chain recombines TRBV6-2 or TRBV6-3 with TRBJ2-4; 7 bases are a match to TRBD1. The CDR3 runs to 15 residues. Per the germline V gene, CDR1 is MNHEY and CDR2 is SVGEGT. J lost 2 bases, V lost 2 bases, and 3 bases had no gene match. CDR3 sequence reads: CASSYRQGTKNIQYF. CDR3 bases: TGTGCCAGCAGTTACCGACAGGGAACCAAAAACATTCAGTACTTC.

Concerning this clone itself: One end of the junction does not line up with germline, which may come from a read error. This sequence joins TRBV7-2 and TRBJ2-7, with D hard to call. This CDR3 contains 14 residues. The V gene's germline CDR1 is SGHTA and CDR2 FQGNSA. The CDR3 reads CASSLSQASHEQYF. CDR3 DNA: TGTGCCAGCAGCTTAAGCCAGGCCTCCCACGAGCAGTACTTC. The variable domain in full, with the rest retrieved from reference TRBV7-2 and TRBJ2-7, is GAGVSQSPSNKVTEKGKDVELRCDPISGHTALYWYRQSLGQGLEFLIYFQGNSAPDKSGLPSDRFSAERTGGSVSTLTIQRTQQEDSAVYLCASSLSQASHEQYFGPGTRLTVT.

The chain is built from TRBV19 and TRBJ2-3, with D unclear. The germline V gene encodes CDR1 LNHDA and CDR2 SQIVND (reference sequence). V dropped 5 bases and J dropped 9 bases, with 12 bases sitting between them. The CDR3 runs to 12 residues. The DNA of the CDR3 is TGTGCCAGTAGTCGCGACTCATCCACGCAGTATTTT. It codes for CASSRDSSTQYF.

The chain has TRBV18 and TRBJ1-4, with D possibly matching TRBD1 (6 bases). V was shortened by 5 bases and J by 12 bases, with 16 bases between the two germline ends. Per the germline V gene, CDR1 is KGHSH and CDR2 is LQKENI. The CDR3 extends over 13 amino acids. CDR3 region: CASSSRQAGELFF. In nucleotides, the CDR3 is TGTGCCAGCTCAAGCCGACAGGCTGGGGAACTGTTTTTT.